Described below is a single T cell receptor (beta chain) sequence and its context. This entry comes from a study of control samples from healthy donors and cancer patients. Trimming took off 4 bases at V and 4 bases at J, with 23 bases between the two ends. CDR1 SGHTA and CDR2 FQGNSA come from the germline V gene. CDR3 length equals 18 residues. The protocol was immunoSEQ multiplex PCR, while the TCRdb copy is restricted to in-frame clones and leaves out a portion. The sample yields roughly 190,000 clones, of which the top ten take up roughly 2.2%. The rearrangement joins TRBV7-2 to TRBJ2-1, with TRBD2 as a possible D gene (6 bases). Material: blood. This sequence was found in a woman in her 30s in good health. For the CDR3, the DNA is TGTGCCAGCAGCTCAACTGGGGGGTCCCCCCGAAGTTACAATGAGCAGTTCTTC. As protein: CASSSTGGSPRSYNEQFF. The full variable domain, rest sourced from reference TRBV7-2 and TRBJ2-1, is GAGVSQSPSNKVTEKGKDVELRCDPISGHTALYWYRQSLGQGLEFLIYFQGNSAPDKSGLPSDRFSAERTGGSVSTLTIQRTQQEDSAVYLCASSSTGGSPRSYNEQFFGPGTRLTVL.